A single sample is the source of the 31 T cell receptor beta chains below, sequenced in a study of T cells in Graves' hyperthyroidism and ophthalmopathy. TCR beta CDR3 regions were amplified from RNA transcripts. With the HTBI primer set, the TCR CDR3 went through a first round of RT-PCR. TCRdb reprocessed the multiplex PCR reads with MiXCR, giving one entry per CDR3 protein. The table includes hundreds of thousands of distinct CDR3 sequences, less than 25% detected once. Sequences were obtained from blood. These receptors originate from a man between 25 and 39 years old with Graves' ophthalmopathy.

This chain's CDR3 is CSGGTDYGYTF. As DNA, the CDR3 is TGCAGCGGTGGGACAGACTATGGCTACACCTTC. The J gene is TRBJ1-2, the V gene TRBV29-1, with TRBD1 identical over 7 bases. Germline loops: CDR1 SQVTM, CDR2 ANQGSEA. The CDR3 runs 11 residues. V lost 7 bases to trimming and J lost 3 bases; unmatched junction nucleotides: 2.

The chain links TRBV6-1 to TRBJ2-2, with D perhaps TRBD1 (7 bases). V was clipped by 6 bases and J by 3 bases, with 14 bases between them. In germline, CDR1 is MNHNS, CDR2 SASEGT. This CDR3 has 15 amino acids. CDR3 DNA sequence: TGTGCCAGCAGCAGCAGGGGGGAGTACACCGGGGAGCTGTTTTTT. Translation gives CASSSRGEYTGELFF.

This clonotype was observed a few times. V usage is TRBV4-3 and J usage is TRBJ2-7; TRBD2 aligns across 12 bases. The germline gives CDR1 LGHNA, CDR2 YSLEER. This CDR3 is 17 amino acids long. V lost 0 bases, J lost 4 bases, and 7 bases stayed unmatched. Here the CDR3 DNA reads TGCGCCAGCAGCCAAGACCTAGCGGGAGGGTTGTTTTACGAGCAGTACTTC. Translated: CASSQDLAGGLFYEQYF.

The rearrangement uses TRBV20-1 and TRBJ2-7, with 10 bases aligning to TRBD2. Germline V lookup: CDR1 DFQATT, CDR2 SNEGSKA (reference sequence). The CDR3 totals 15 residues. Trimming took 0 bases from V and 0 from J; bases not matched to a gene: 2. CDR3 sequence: CSARDPSGSSYEQYF. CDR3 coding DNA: TGCAGTGCTAGAGATCCTAGCGGGAGCTCCTACGAGCAGTACTTC.

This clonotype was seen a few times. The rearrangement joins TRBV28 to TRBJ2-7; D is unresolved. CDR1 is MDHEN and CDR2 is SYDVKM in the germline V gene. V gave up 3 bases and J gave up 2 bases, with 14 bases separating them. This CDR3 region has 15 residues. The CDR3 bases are TGTGCCAGCAGTTTCCCCGACGGACGCACCTACGAGCAGTACTTC. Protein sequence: CASSFPDGRTYEQYF.

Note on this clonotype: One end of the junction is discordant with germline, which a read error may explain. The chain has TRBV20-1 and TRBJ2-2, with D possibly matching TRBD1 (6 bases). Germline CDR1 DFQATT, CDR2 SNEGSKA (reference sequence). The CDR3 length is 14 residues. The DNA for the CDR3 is TGCAGTGCTAGGACACGGCAGGGGTCCGGTGAGCTGTTTTTT. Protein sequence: CSARTRQGSGELFF.

CDR3 DNA: TGTGCCAGCAGCGTAGGCGGGGGCAATGAAAAACTGTTTTTT. It encodes CASSVGGGNEKLFF. This chain uses TRBV9 with TRBJ1-4; maybe TRBD1 (6 bases). V was cut by 0 bases and J by 5 bases, with 8 bases left in between. This CDR3 comprises 14 residues. The germline V gene has CDR1 SGDLS and CDR2 YYNGEE.

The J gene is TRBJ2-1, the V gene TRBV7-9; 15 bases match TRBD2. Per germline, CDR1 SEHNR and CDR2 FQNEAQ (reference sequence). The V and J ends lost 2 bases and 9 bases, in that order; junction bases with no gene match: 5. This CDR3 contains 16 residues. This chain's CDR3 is CASSLRTSGRATEQFF. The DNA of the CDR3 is TGTGCCAGCAGCTTACGGACTAGCGGGAGGGCGACTGAGCAGTTCTTC.

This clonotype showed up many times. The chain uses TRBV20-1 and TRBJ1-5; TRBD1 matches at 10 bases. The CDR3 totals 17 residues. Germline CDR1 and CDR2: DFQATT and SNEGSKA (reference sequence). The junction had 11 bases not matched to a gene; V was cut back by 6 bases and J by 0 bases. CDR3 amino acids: CSAVRDRGASSNQPQHF. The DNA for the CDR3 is TGCAGTGCCGTCCGGGACAGGGGCGCCTCTAGCAATCAGCCCCAGCATTTT.

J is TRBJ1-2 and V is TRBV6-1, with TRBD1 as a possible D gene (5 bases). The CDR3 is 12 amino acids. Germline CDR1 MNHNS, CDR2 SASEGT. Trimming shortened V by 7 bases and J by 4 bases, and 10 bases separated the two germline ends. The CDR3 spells CASTGTGYGYTF. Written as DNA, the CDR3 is TGTGCCAGCACAGGGACGGGCTATGGCTACACCTTC.

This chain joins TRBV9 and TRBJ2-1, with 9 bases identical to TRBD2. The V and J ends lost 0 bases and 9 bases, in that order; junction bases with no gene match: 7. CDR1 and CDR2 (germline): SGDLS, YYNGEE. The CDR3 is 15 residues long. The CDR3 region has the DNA TGTGCCAGCAGCGTAGGGGGGACGCGGGAGGGTGAGCAGTTCTTC. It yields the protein CASSVGGTREGEQFF.

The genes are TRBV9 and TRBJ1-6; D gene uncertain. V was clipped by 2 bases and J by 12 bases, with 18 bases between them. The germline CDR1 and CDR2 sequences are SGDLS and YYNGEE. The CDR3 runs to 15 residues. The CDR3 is CASSVRGSREGPLHF. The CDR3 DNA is TGTGCCAGCAGCGTTCGAGGCAGCCGCGAGGGACCCCTCCACTTT. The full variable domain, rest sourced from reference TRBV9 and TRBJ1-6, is DSGVTQTPKHLITATGQRVTLRCSPRSGDLSVYWYQQSLDQGLQFLIQYYNGEERAKGNILERFSAQQFPDLHSELNLSSLELGDSALYFCASSVRGSREGPLHFGNGTRLTVT.

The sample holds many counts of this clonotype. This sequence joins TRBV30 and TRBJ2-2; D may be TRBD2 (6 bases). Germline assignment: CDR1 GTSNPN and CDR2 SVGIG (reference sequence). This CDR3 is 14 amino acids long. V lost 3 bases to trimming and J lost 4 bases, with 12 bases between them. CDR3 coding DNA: TGTGCCTGGAGGTATCGGAGGGCCACCGGGGAGCTGTTTTTT. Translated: CAWRYRRATGELFF.

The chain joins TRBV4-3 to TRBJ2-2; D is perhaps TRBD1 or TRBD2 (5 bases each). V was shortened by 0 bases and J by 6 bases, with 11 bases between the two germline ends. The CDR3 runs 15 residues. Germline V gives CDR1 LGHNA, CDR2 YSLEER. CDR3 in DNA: TGCGCCAGCAGCCAAGATCTTCTGGGACCCGGGGAGCTGTTTTTT. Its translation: CASSQDLLGPGELFF.

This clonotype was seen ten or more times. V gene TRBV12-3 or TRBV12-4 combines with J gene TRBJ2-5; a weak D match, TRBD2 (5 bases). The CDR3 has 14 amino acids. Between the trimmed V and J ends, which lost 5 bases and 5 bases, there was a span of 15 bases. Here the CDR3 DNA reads TGTGCCAGCAGTGGAAGGACTGGCCGGGAGACCCAGTACTTC. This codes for CASSGRTGRETQYF.

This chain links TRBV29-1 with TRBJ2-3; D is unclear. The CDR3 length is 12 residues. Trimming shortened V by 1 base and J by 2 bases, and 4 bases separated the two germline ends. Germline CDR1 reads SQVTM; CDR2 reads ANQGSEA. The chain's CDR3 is CSVEGLTDTQYF. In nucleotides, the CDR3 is TGCAGCGTTGAAGGCCTCACAGATACGCAGTATTTT.

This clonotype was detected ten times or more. The CDR3 reads CASSAGARGTAETQYF. The CDR3 DNA reads as TGTGCCAGCAGTGCGGGGGCGCGGGGCACCGCGGAGACCCAGTACTTC. This rearrangement joins TRBV28 to TRBJ2-5, with D possibly TRBD2 on 7 matching bases. There are 16 residues in the CDR3. In germline, CDR1 is MDHEN, CDR2 SYDVKM. The germline V and J ends were trimmed by 5 bases and 5 bases, with 21 bases remaining between them. Based on the CDR3 plus reference TRBV28 and TRBJ2-5, the full variable domain is DVKVTQSSRYLVKRTGEKVFLECVQDMDHENMFWYRQDPGLGLRLIYFSYDVKMKEKGDIPEGYSVSREKKERFSLILESASTNQTSMYLCASSAGARGTAETQYFGPGTRLLVL.

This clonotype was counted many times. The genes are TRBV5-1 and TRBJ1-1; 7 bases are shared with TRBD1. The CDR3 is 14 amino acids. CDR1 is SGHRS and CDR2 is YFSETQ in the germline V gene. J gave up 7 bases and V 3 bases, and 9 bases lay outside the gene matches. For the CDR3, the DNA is TGCGCCAGCAGCTCGAGGACAGGCGTCGGTGAAGCTTTCTTT. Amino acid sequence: CASSSRTGVGEAFF.

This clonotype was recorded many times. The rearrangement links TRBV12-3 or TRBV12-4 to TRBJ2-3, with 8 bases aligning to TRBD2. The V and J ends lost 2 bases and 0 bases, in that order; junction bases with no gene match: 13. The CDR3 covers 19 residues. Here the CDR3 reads CASSLYPDLSGVSTDTQYF. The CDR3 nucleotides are TGTGCCAGCAGTTTATATCCTGACCTTAGCGGGGTTAGCACAGATACGCAGTATTTT.

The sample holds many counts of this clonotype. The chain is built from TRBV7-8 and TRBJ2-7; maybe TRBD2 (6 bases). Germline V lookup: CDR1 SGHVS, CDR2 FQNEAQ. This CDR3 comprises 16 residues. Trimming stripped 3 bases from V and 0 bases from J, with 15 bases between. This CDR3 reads CASSFFSGRSSYEQYF. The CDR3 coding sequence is TGTGCCAGCAGCTTCTTTTCTGGGAGGAGCTCCTACGAGCAGTACTTC.

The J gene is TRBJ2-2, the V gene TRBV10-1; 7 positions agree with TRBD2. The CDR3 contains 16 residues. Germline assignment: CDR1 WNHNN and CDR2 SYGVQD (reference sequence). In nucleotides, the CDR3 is TGCGACTACAAGGGCCTCGGGAGGTCAAACACCGGGGAGCTGTTTTTT. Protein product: CDYKGLGRSNTGELFF.

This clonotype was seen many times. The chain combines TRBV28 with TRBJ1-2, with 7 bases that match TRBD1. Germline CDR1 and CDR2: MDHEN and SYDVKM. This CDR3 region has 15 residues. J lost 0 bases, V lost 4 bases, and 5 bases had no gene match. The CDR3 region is CASSSRDSANYGYTF. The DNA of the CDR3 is TGTGCCAGCAGTTCCCGGGACAGTGCTAACTATGGCTACACCTTC.

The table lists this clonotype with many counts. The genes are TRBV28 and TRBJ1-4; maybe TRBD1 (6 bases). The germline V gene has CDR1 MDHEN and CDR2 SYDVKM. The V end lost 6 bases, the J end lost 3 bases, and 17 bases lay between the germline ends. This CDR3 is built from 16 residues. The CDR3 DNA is TGTGCCAGCAGACCGACACCGGGGGCGTCTAATGAAAAACTGTTTTTT. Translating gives CASRPTPGASNEKLFF.

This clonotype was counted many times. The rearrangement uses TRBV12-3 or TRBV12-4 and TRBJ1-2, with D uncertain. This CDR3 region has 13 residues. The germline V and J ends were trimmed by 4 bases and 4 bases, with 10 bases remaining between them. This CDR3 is CASSSDGPYGYTF. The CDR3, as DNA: TGTGCCAGCAGTTCGGACGGTCCCTATGGCTACACCTTC.

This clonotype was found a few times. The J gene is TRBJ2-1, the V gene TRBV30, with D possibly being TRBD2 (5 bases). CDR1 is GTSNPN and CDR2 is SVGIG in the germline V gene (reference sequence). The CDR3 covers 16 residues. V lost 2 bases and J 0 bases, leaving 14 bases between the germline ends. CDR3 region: CAWSLAASSSYNEQFF. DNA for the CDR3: TGTGCCTGGAGTCTGGCTGCTAGCAGCTCCTACAATGAGCAGTTCTTC.

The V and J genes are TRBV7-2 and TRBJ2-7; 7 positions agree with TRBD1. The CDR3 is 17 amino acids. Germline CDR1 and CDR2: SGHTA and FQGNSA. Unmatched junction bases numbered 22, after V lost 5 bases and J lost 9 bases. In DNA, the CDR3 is TGTGCCAGCAGCCCACTTGGACAGGCCGGCCAGTTCGGCTGGCAGTACTTC. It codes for CASSPLGQAGQFGWQYF.

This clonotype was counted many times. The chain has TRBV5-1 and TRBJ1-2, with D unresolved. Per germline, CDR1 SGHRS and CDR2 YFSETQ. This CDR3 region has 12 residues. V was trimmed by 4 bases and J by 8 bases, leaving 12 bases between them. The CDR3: CASSQESAGYTF. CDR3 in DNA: TGCGCCAGCAGCCAAGAGTCCGCAGGCTACACCTTC.

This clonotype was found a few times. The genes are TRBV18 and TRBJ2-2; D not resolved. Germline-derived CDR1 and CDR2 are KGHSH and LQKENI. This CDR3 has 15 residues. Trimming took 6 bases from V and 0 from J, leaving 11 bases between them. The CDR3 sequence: CASSDSVANTGELFF. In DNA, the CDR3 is TGTGCCAGCTCTGACTCCGTCGCGAACACCGGGGAGCTGTTTTTT.

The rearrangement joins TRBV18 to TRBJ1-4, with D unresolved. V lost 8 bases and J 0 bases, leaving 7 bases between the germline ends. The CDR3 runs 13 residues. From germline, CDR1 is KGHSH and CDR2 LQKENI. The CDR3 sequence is CASQQPTNEKLFF. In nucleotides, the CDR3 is TGTGCCAGCCAACAACCAACTAATGAAAAACTGTTTTTT.

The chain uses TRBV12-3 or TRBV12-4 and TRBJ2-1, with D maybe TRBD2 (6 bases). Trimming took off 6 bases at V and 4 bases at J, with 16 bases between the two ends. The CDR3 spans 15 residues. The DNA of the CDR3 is TGTGCCAGCAGCTTGGGACTCACTTTTTACAATGAGCAGTTCTTC. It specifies CASSLGLTFYNEQFF.

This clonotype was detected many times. The CDR3 loop is CASSFSLAGYEQYF. As DNA, the CDR3 is TGTGCCAGCAGTTTCTCTTTAGCGGGTTACGAGCAGTACTTC. This chain joins TRBV28 and TRBJ2-7; 7 nucleotides align to TRBD2. Trimming took 3 bases from V and 4 from J; bases not matched to a gene: 6. The length of the CDR3 is 14 residues. CDR1 MDHEN and CDR2 SYDVKM come from the germline V gene.